These T cell receptor beta chains were read from a single sample in a study of T cells after yellow fever vaccination. A single record per CDR3 protein comes from TCRdb applying MiXCR to the 5' RACE reads. The table shows about 510,000 distinct CDR3 sequences, with 20% to 25% occurring only once. The starting material was PBMCs, obtained about 21 days after the first yellow fever vaccination. The receptors derive from a man aged 18 to 29 who received the YFV17D yellow fever vaccine. CDR3s include the opening cysteine and the closing phenylalanine or tryptophan. Each record gives: V gene, clone size, J gene, D gene, CDR3 DNA, CDR3 protein. D genes are given only for firm matches. A row's size may be missing; if present it is once, few, many or a size class.

>TRBV21-1|NA|TRBJ1-2|NA
TGTGCCAGCGAACAAGGGTATGGCTACACCTTC
CASEQGYGYTF
>TRBV7-2|few|TRBJ2-7|NA
TGTGCCAGCAGCCCCCGTTCCGGCGAGCAGTACTTC
CASSPRSGEQYF
>TRBV3-1|NA|TRBJ2-2|NA
TGTGCCAGCAGCCAGAACCGAGTCGGGGAGCTGTTTTTT
CASSQNRVGELFF
>TRBV5-4|few|TRBJ2-3|NA
TGTGCCAGCAGTATAGACGGGGGTTGGCAGTATTTT
CASSIDGGWQYF
>TRBV19|NA|TRBJ2-3|NA
TGTGCCAGTAGTATTATACGGGACTCAAAAAAAGATACGCAGTATTTT
CASSIIRDSKKDTQYF
>TRBV4-1|NA|TRBJ1-2|TRBD1
TGCGCCAGCAGCCAAGTTCAGGGGGACTATGGCTACACCTTC
CASSQVQGDYGYTF
>TRBV4-1|NA|TRBJ1-2|NA
TGCGCCAGCAGCCAAGATCGTGGGGGCTTATATGGCTACACCTTC
CASSQDRGGLYGYTF
>TRBV4-2|few|TRBJ2-3|NA
TGTGCCAGCAGCCAAGATCAGGTGGGGACCACAGATACGCAGTATTTT
CASSQDQVGTTDTQYF
>TRBV27|NA|TRBJ2-1|NA
TGTGCCAGCAGGCGGTATAATGAGCAGTTCTTC
CASRRYNEQFF
>TRBV6-5|NA|TRBJ1-2|NA
TGTGCCAGCAGTTACTCCCGACGCGGGGAAACCAGTGGCTACACCTTC
CASSYSRRGETSGYTF
>TRBV9|few|TRBJ1-4|TRBD1
TGTGCCAGCAGCGGGCGACAGGGAGGGGGTGAAAAACTGTTTTTT
CASSGRQGGGEKLFF
>TRBV7-8|NA|TRBJ2-3|NA
TGTGCCAGCAACCCCTACAACACAGATACGCAGTATTTT
CASNPYNTDTQYF
>TRBV6-5|NA|TRBJ2-3|NA
TGTGCCAGCAGTTACTCCAGGACGGTGACAGCAGATACGCAGTATTTT
CASSYSRTVTADTQYF
>TRBV5-1|few|TRBJ2-1|NA
TGCGCCAGCAGGCCTGGGGGCCTTCCCTACAATGAGCAGTTCTTC
CASRPGGLPYNEQFF
>TRBV20-1|few|TRBJ2-7|NA
TGCAGTGCTAGAGCTCAGAAAGAGGGCTCTGACGAGCAGTACTTC
CSARAQKEGSDEQYF
>TRBV18|many|TRBJ1-4|NA
TGTGCCAGCTCACCACCCAGCCGGATGGGAAGCGGCGAAAAACTGTTTTTT
CASSPPSRMGSGEKLFF
>TRBV10-3|few|TRBJ1-1|NA
TGTGCCATCAGTGGCTTAGGCACTGAAGCTTTCTTT
CAISGLGTEAFF
>TRBV15|NA|TRBJ1-1|NA
TGTGCCACCAGCAGAGATCAAGCCCAGGACAGCGAAGCTTTCTTT
CATSRDQAQDSEAFF
>TRBV10-3|NA|TRBJ2-1|TRBD1
TGTGCCATCAGTGGACAGGGGGCATACAATGAGCAGTTCTTC
CAISGQGAYNEQFF
>TRBV20-1|NA|TRBJ2-1|TRBD2
TGCAGTGCCTTAACAACTAGCGGGGGTTACAATGAGCAGTTCTTC
CSALTTSGGYNEQFF